A single sample is the source of the 21 T cell receptor beta chains below, sequenced in a study of T-cell memory formation after mild COVID-19. TCRdb reanalysed the 5' RACE reads using MiXCR and keeps one entry per CDR3 protein. Counted here are over 300,000 distinct CDR3 sequences, 20% to 25% occurring once; the ten biggest clones make up 21%. The material sequenced was PBMCs or a T cell subset sorted from them (not recorded which). The source is a man younger than 30 who had mild COVID-19 (a few samples of this study predate the infection). Cell type and time point are not known.

This clonotype was counted between two and nine times. This chain links TRBV6-6 with TRBJ2-2; D possibly corresponds to TRBD2 (6 bases). The V and J ends lost 1 base and 6 bases respectively, with 15 bases between them. CDR3 length: 16 amino acids. Germline CDR1 and CDR2: MNHNY and SVGAGI (reference sequence). The CDR3 here is CASSYFPRGFSGELFF. CDR3 coding DNA: TGTGCCAGCAGTTACTTCCCCCGGGGGTTCTCCGGGGAGCTGTTTTTT.

The CDR3 reads CASSTGQETGELFF. DNA for the CDR3: TGTGCCAGCAGCACGGGACAGGAAACCGGGGAGCTGTTTTTT. The chain links TRBV7-9 to TRBJ2-2; 8 nucleotides agree with TRBD1. Per germline, CDR1 SEHNR and CDR2 FQNEAQ (reference sequence). The junction had 4 bases not matched to a gene; V was cut back by 5 bases and J by 5 bases. The CDR3 has 14 amino acids.

J is TRBJ2-5 and V is TRBV12-3 or TRBV12-4, with TRBD2 matching 7 bases. The ends lost 3 bases at V and 4 bases at J; junction bases unmatched: 11. CDR3 size: 16 residues. The CDR3 protein is CASSLDLTGGSETQYF. In DNA, the CDR3 is TGTGCCAGCAGTTTGGATTTAACGGGGGGATCAGAGACCCAGTACTTC.

This clonotype was counted a few times. Written as DNA, the CDR3 is TGCAGTGCTAGAGATAGGGCAGGGAATTACAATGAGCAGTTCTTC. This gives the protein CSARDRAGNYNEQFF. The chain carries TRBV20-1 and TRBJ2-1, with a tentative D call TRBD1 (5 bases). V shed 0 bases and J shed 4 bases, with 13 bases lying between them. The germline V gene encodes CDR1 DFQATT and CDR2 SNEGSKA (reference sequence). This CDR3 spans 15 amino acids.

The rearrangement links TRBV7-8 to TRBJ2-1; D ambiguous. V was clipped by 6 bases and J by 6 bases, with 15 bases between them. CDR1 is SGHVS and CDR2 is FQNEAQ in the germline V gene. The CDR3 is 14 residues long. Here the CDR3 reads CASSHPRQGNEQFF. The CDR3 DNA follows: TGTGCCAGCAGTCACCCCCGACAAGGCAATGAGCAGTTCTTC.

V and J are TRBV10-3 and TRBJ2-3, with TRBD2 as a possible D gene (6 bases). Trimming shortened V by 5 bases and J by 0 bases, and 15 bases separated the two germline ends. The CDR3 extends over 16 amino acids. The germline V gene encodes CDR1 ENHRY and CDR2 SYGVKD. This CDR3 reads CAISTAGYPSTDTQYF. DNA for the CDR3: TGTGCCATCAGTACCGCGGGGTACCCTAGCACAGATACGCAGTATTTT.

The chain couples TRBV28 to TRBJ1-4, with D unresolved. Germline V gene sequence: CDR1 MDHEN, CDR2 SYDVKM. The CDR3 is made up of 12 amino acids. V was cut by 7 bases and J by 3 bases, with 6 bases left in between. CDR3 amino acids: CASNKANEKLFF. DNA of the CDR3: TGTGCCAGCAATAAAGCTAATGAAAAACTGTTTTTT.

The gene calls are TRBV2 and TRBJ1-5; unclear D gene. CDR3 size: 13 residues. Germline loops: CDR1 SNHLY, CDR2 FYNNEI. CDR3 DNA: TGTGGTACCAGCGGGTACGGCAATCAGCCCCAGCATTTT. Translated, it gives CGTSGYGNQPQHF.

In its sample, this clonotype was seen a few times. The chain joins TRBV4-3 to TRBJ2-2, with 8 bases lining up with TRBD1. Germline CDR1 is LGHNA and CDR2 is YSLEER. The CDR3 extends over 16 amino acids. The ends lost 4 bases at V and 5 bases at J; junction bases unmatched: 9. DNA for the CDR3: TGCGCCAGCAGCCGGATGCAGGGGGCGCGGACCGGGGAGCTGTTTTTT. Amino acid sequence: CASSRMQGARTGELFF.

This clonotype was counted between two and nine times. The J gene is TRBJ1-2, the V gene TRBV6-5; no clear D. Germline loops: CDR1 MNHEY, CDR2 SVGAGI. V was shortened by 2 bases and J by 8 bases, with 9 bases between the two germline ends. This CDR3 has 12 residues. The CDR3 coding sequence is TGTGCCAGCAGTTACGGTGGGGTGGGCTACACCTTC. The encoded protein is CASSYGGVGYTF.

This chain links TRBV3-1 with TRBJ2-7, with 7 bases that match TRBD2. Per germline, CDR1 LGHDT and CDR2 YNNKEL (reference sequence). This CDR3 contains 17 residues. V lost 4 bases to trimming and J lost 2 bases; unmatched junction nucleotides: 14. This CDR3 reads CASSPTVGGGLTYEQYV. The DNA of the CDR3 is TGTGCCAGCAGCCCAACTGTGGGCGGGGGATTAACCTACGAGCAGTACGTC.

The CDR3 DNA follows: TGCGCCAGCAGATACCTAGGACAGACTGTGAACACTGAAGCTTTCTTT. The encoded protein is CASRYLGQTVNTEAFF. J is TRBJ1-1 and V is TRBV5-1; tentative D call: TRBD1 (6 bases). V lost 5 bases to trimming and J lost 0 bases, with 17 bases between them. Germline V gene sequence: CDR1 SGHRS, CDR2 YFSETQ. This CDR3 spans 16 amino acids.

This clonotype showed up just a few times. The V call is TRBV28, the J call TRBJ2-7; tentatively, D is TRBD1 or TRBD2 (5 bases each). V lost 4 bases and J 0 bases, leaving 19 bases between the germline ends. Per the germline V gene, CDR1 is MDHEN and CDR2 is SYDVKM. CDR3 length: 17 amino acids. CDR3 residues: CASSSSLGRDGSYEQYV. As DNA, the CDR3 is TGTGCCAGCAGTTCCTCCCTGGGTAGGGACGGCTCCTACGAGCAGTACGTC.

In its sample, this clonotype was seen a few times. The chain joins TRBV9 to TRBJ2-5; TRBD2 agrees at 9 bases. The length of the CDR3 is 15 residues. V dropped 0 bases and J dropped 5; count of bases not matched to a gene: 5. CDR1 and CDR2 from the germline V gene are SGDLS and YYNGEE. The DNA of the CDR3 is TGTGCCAGCAGCGTAGGACTAGCGGCCGGGGAGACCCAGTACTTC. It codes for CASSVGLAAGETQYF.

This chain links TRBV15 with TRBJ1-1; D is unresolved. V was pared by 7 bases and J by 4 bases, with 19 bases between. Per the germline V gene, CDR1 is LNHNV and CDR2 is YYDKDF (reference sequence). This CDR3 spans 15 amino acids. The CDR3 DNA sequence: TGTGCCACCAAGTTTTCGGCAGGAACGGGCACTGAAGCTTTCTTT. Translation gives CATKFSAGTGTEAFF.

This clonotype turned up a few times. The chain carries TRBV6-6 and TRBJ2-5; TRBD1 matches 7 bases. The CDR3 length is 14 residues. Germline V gives CDR1 MNHNY, CDR2 SVGAGI (reference sequence). With 7 bases clipped from V and 4 bases from J, the junction kept 9 bases outside the gene matches. CDR3 nucleotide sequence: TGTGCCAGCATCCACGAGGCAGGGGGAGAGACCCAGTACTTC. As protein: CASIHEAGGETQYF.

This clonotype was seen more than once but under ten times. The chain carries TRBV4-3 and TRBJ2-3; 9 nucleotides agree with TRBD2. The CDR3 is 17 residues long. CDR1 and CDR2 from the germline V gene are LGHNA and YSLEER. Losses at the gene ends were 3 bases for V and 1 base for J; bases not matched to a gene: 8. CDR3 coding DNA: TGCGCCAGCAGCCATGAGCGCGGGGGGGCCGGCACAGATACGCAGTATTTT. Protein sequence: CASSHERGGAGTDTQYF.

This clonotype has a handful of counts. CDR3 sequence (DNA): TGCAGTGCTAGTCATCCGACCCGCGGTTTTACAGATACGCAGTATTTT. It codes for CSASHPTRGFTDTQYF. The J gene is TRBJ2-3, the V gene TRBV20-1; D is unresolved. Germline V CDR1 and CDR2: DFQATT, SNEGSKA (reference sequence). The CDR3 runs 16 residues. V was shortened by 3 bases and J by 3 bases, with 19 bases between the two germline ends.

This chain uses TRBV12-3 or TRBV12-4 with TRBJ1-2, with TRBD1 matching 7 bases. With 5 bases clipped from V and 8 bases from J, the junction kept 5 bases outside the gene matches. The CDR3 is made up of 12 amino acids. The DNA for the CDR3 is TGTGCCAGCAGTCCCGGGACAGCCGGCTACACCTTC. This encodes CASSPGTAGYTF.

The chain couples TRBV14 to TRBJ1-2; 7 bases are a match to TRBD1. CDR3 length equals 14 residues. The germline CDR1 and CDR2 sequences are SGHDN and FVKESK. V gave up 4 bases and J gave up 0 bases; unmatched junction bases: 2. CDR3: CASSRGTANYGYTF. In DNA form, the CDR3 reads TGTGCCAGCAGCCGCGGGACAGCTAACTATGGCTACACCTTC.

The J gene is TRBJ1-1, the V gene TRBV6-2 or TRBV6-3; D might be TRBD1 (6 bases). CDR3 length: 16 residues. V gave up 5 bases and J gave up 6 bases, with 22 bases separating them. CDR1 and CDR2 from the germline V gene are MNHEY and SVGEGT. The CDR3 region has the DNA TGTGCCAGCAGTCCCACGGCAGGACAGCACCTTCCTGAAGCTTTCTTT. This encodes CASSPTAGQHLPEAFF.